This TCR beta chain was profiled in a study of cytomegalovirus exposure and HLA in healthy donors. Primers included in the PCR were 60 Vbeta and 13 Jbeta primers. Sequenced by immunoSEQ multiplex PCR; TCRdb stores in-frame clones only, minus some. The sample holds about 160,000 clones, around four fifths seen once. Concerning this clone itself: Its specificity is not known.

This CDR3 contains 15 residues. Germline CDR1 and CDR2: SGHRS and YFSETQ. Germline trimming cut 4 bases from V and 3 bases from J; bases unmatched to any gene: 3. Study findings and constraints: Near-uniform donor sequencing depth was presumed by presence/absence analyses.

This sequence originates from a man aged 50-59 years in good health and CMV-seropositive. Sequencing was performed on PBMCs. V gene TRBV5-1 combines with J gene TRBJ2-1; 11 bases line up with TRBD2. The CDR3 coding sequence is TGCGCCAGCAGCAGTAGCGGGGGGGACTACAATGAGCAGTTCTTC. Protein product: CASSSSGGDYNEQFF.